This T cell receptor beta chain was documented in a study of beta chain features in type 1 diabetes. Study-wide results and limits: Diminished insertions and augmented deletions at VDJ junctions characterized type 1 diabetes patients. Patients showed naive, central memory and Treg TCRB repertoires that appeared more similar than those of healthy donors. When Type 1 diabetes patients were examined, their TCRB CDR3s proved moderately but significantly shorter in all four CD4+ subsets.

On average, the one heparinised blood draw given by each donor was 90 to 150 mL. Isolated RNA was reverse transcribed in full, so expressed TCRB transcripts were sequenced. The study sequenced naive, central memory and regulatory T cell samples to an average of around 3.4 million reads. TCRdb's table, derived via immunoSEQ multiplex PCR, lists solely in-frame clones and lacks some. The sample lists a few hundred thousand clones; approximately 25% were seen once. In this sample, this clone turned up a few times. Antigen specificity is unknown. The V segment lost 2 bases and the J segment 2 bases; nucleotides outside the gene matches: 9. The length of the CDR3 is 18 residues. Germline CDR1 SGHVS, CDR2 FQNEAQ.

This receptor was taken from a woman aged 30 to 39 with type 1 diabetes. Sequenced input: naive CD4+ T cells from blood. V is TRBV7-8 and J is TRBJ2-3; TRBD2 matches 11 bases. In DNA, the CDR3 is TGTGCCAGCAGCTTAAGATTCCTAGCGGGAGGCGACACAGATACGCAGTATTTT. It translates to CASSLRFLAGGDTDTQYF.